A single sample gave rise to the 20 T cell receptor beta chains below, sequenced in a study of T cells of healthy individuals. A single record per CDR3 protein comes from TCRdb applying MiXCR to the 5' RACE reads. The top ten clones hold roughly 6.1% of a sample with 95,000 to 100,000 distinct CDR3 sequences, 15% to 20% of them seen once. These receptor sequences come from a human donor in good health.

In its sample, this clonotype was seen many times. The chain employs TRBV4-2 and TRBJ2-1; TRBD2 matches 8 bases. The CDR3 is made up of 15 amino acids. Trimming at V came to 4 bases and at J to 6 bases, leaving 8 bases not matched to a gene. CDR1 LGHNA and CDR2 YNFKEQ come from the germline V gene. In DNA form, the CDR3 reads TGTGCCAGCAGCCGGGAGGGGACTAGAGGCAATGAGCAGTTCTTC. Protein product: CASSREGTRGNEQFF.

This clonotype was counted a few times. DNA of the CDR3: TGTGCCAGCAGCTTCCGGGACAGCTCGGAGGGGACCCAGTACTTC. Translated, it gives CASSFRDSSEGTQYF. The rearrangement links TRBV7-9 to TRBJ2-5; a weak D match, TRBD1 (7 bases). The CDR3 loop spans 15 amino acids. The V end lost 3 bases, the J end lost 7 bases, and 18 bases lay between the germline ends. Germline V gene sequence: CDR1 SEHNR, CDR2 FQNEAQ (reference sequence).

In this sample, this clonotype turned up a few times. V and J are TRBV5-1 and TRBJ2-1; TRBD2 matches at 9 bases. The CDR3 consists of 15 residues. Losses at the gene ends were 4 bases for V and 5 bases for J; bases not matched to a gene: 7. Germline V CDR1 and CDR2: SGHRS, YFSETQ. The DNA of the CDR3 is TGCGCCAGCAGCATCGTAGCGGGAGTAAACAATGAGCAGTTCTTC. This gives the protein CASSIVAGVNNEQFF.

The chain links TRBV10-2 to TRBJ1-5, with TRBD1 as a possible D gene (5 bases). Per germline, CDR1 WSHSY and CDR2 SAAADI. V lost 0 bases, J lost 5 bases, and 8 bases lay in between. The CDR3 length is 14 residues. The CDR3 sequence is CASSESGVHQPQHF. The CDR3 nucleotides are TGCGCCAGCAGTGAGTCAGGGGTCCATCAGCCCCAGCATTTT.

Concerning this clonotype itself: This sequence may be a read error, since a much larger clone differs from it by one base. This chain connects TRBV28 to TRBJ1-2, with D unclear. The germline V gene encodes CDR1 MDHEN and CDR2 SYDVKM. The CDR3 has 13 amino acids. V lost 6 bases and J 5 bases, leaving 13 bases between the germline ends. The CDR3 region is CASSPGVLYGYTF. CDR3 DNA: TGTGCCAGCAGCCCTGGGGTGTTATATGGCTACACCTTC.

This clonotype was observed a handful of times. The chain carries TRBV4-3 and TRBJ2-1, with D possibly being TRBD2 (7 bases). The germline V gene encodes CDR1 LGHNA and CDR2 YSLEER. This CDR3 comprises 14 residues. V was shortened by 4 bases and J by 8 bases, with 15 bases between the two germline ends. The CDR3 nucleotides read TGCGCCAGCAGCCTTCTTGGGGGGGCCGATGAGCAGTTCTTC. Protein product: CASSLLGGADEQFF.

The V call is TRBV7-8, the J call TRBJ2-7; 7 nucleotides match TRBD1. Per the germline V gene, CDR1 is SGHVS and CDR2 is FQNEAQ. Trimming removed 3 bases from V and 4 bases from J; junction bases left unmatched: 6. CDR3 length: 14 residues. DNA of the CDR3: TGTGCCAGCAGCTTGGGACAGAGACTTTACGAGCAGTACTTC. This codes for CASSLGQRLYEQYF.

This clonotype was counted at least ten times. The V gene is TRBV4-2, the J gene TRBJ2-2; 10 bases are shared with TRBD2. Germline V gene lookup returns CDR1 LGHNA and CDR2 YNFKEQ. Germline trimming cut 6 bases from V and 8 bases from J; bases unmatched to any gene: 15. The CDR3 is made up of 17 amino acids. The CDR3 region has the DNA TGTGCCAGCAGGCAAACCCCCCTAGCGGGAGTTAGTGGGGAGCTGTTTTTT. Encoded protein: CASRQTPLAGVSGELFF.

The CDR3 bases are TGCGCCAGCAGCCAAGATCGAGTGGGCCGGCAGCCCCAGCATTTT. This gives the protein CASSQDRVGRQPQHF. The gene calls are TRBV4-3 and TRBJ1-5; D is undetermined. Germline V gene data show CDR1 as LGHNA and CDR2 as YSLEER. CDR3 size: 15 residues. V shed 0 bases and J shed 7 bases, with 13 bases lying between them.

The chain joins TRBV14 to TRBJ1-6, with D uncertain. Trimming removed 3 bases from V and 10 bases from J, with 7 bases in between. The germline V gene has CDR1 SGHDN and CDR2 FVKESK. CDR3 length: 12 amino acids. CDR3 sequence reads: CASSQGFSPLHF. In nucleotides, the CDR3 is TGTGCCAGCAGCCAGGGCTTCTCACCCCTCCACTTT.

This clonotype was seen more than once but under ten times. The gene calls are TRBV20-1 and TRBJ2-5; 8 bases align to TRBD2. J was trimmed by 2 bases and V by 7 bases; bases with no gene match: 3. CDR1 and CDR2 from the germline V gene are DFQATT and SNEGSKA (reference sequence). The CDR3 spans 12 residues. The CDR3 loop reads CSDERGQETQYF. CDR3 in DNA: TGCAGTGACGAGCGGGGGCAAGAGACCCAGTACTTC.

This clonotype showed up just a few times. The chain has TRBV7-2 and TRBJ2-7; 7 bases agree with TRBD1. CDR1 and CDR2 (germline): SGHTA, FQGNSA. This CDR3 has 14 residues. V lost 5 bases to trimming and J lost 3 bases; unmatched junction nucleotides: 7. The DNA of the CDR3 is TGTGCCAGCAGCCCAGGACAGGCGTTCTACGAGCAGTACTTC. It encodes CASSPGQAFYEQYF.

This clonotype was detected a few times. CDR3 loop: CASSEYGQSYF. The DNA of the CDR3 is TGTGCCAGCAGTGAATACGGACAATCGTACTTC. The rearrangement joins TRBV2 to TRBJ2-4, with D tentatively TRBD1 (5 bases). Deletions cut 2 bases from V and 15 bases from J, with 11 bases between. This CDR3 has 11 residues. In germline, CDR1 is SNHLY, CDR2 FYNNEI.

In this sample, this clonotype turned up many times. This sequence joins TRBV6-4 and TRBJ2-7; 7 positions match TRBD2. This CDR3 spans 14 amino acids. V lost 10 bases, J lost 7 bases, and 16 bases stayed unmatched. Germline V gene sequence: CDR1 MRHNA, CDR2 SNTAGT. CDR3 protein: CATSSGEGSGEQYF. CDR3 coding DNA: TGTGCCACATCGAGCGGGGAAGGTTCTGGGGAGCAGTACTTC.

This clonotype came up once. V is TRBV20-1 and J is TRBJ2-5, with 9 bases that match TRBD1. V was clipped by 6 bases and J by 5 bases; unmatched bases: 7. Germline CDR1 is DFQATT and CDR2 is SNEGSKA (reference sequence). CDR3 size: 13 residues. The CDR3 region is CSAITGGWETQYF. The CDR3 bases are TGCAGTGCAATAACAGGGGGCTGGGAGACCCAGTACTTC.

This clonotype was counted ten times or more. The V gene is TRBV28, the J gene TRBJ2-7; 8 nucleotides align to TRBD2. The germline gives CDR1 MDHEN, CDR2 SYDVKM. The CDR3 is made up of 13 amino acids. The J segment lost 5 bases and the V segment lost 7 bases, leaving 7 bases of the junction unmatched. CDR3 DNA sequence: TGTGCCAGCATCGGGACTAGTGTGAACGAGCAGTACTTC. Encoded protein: CASIGTSVNEQYF.

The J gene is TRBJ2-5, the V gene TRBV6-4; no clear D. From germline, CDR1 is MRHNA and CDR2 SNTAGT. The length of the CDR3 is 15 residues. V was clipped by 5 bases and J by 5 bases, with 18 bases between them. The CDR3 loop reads CASSPDPSSGETQYF. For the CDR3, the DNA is TGTGCCAGCAGTCCGGACCCTTCCTCCGGGGAGACCCAGTACTTC.

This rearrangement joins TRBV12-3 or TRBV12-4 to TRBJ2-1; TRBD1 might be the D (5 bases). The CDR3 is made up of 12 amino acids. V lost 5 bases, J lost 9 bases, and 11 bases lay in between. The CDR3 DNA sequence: TGTGCCAGCAGTCCCAGGGAAGCTGAGCAGTTCTTC. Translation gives CASSPREAEQFF.

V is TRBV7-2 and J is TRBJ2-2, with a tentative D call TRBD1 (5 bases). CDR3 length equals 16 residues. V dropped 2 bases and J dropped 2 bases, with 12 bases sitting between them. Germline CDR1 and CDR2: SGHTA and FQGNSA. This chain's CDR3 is CASSLRPRVNTGELFF. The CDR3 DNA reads TGTGCCAGCAGCTTACGCCCCAGGGTCAACACCGGGGAGCTGTTTTTT.

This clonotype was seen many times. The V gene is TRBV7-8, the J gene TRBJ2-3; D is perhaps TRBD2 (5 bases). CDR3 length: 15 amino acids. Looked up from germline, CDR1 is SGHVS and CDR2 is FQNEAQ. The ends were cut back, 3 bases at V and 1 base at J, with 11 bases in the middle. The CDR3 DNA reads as TGTGCCAGCAGCTTCCTCGCGGGTCGCACAGATACGCAGTATTTT. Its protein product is CASSFLAGRTDTQYF.